The 31 T cell receptor beta chains presented below share a single source sample, sequenced in a study of CD8 T cells in ankylosing spondylitis. Study conclusions and caveats: Characteristic, it appeared, of ankylosing spondylitis blood was a TCR beta motif of about eight highly homologous variants.

No antigen has been assigned to these receptors. From the 5' RACE reads, TCRdb called clonotypes with MiXCR, one entry per CDR3 protein. The sample contains 250,000 to 350,000 distinct CDR3 sequences, roughly 8% of which appear only once. The sequencing input was blood, either unsorted or a sorted T cell fraction (not recorded which). All receptors come from a male donor with ankylosing spondylitis.

This clonotype was found a few times. The J gene is TRBJ1-3, the V gene TRBV3-1; TRBD1 agrees at 9 bases. The CDR3 spans 16 residues. Trimming cost V 4 bases and J 4 bases; bases outside gene matches: 8. Germline V CDR1 and CDR2: LGHDT, YNNKEL (reference sequence). CDR3 in amino acids: CASSLQGAAEGNTIYF. The CDR3 DNA sequence: TGTGCCAGCAGCCTACAGGGGGCTGCAGAGGGAAACACCATATATTTT.

This clonotype was observed a few times. The chain carries TRBV20-1 and TRBJ2-5; TRBD1 might be the D (6 bases). The CDR3 loop spans 15 amino acids. Trimming took 5 bases from V and 2 from J, leaving 18 bases between them. Germline values: CDR1 DFQATT, CDR2 SNEGSKA (reference sequence). In nucleotides, the CDR3 is TGCAGTGCTGGACAGTCCACGGGGCCTCAAGAGACCCAGTACTTC. Protein: CSAGQSTGPQETQYF.

The table lists this clonotype with many counts. The rearrangement links TRBV18 to TRBJ1-2; tentatively, D is TRBD1 (6 bases). The germline CDR1 and CDR2 sequences are KGHSH and LQKENI. V lost 4 bases to trimming and J lost 4 bases, with 13 bases between them. The CDR3 sequence is 14 residues long. This chain's CDR3 is CASSLPSGAYGYTF. The CDR3 nucleotides read TGTGCCAGCTCACTACCGTCAGGGGCCTATGGCTACACCTTC. Variable domain in full (rest from reference TRBV18 and TRBJ1-2): NAGVMQNPRHLVRRRGQEARLRCSPMKGHSHVYWYRQLPEEGLKFMVYLQKENIIDESGMPKERFSAEFPKEGPSILRIQQVVRGDSAAYFCASSLPSGAYGYTFGSGTRLTVV.

There are many counts of this clonotype. V usage is TRBV11-3 and J usage is TRBJ2-1, with D possibly TRBD2 on 7 matching bases. This CDR3 has 12 amino acids. With 8 bases removed from V and 7 bases from J, the gap between germline ends came to 12 bases. Germline V gene data show CDR1 as SGHNT and CDR2 as YENEEA. The CDR3 protein is CASSGGGNEQFF. The CDR3 DNA reads TGTGCCAGCTCGGGGGGCGGGAATGAGCAGTTCTTC.

The chain employs TRBV5-1 and TRBJ2-1; D not resolved. The CDR3 consists of 13 residues. V dropped 2 bases and J dropped 7 bases, with 10 bases sitting between them. The germline V gene encodes CDR1 SGHRS and CDR2 YFSETQ. The CDR3 region has the DNA TGCGCCAGCAGCTTTCAAGCGCTTAATGAGCAGTTCTTC. It codes for CASSFQALNEQFF.

This clonotype occurred a few times. This chain connects TRBV28 to TRBJ2-1, with D perhaps TRBD2 (6 bases). V lost 5 bases and J 8 bases, leaving 25 bases between the germline ends. Germline lookup yields CDR1 MDHEN and CDR2 SYDVKM. The CDR3 consists of 17 residues. The chain's CDR3 is CASSPGTRQWRGYEQFF. CDR3 DNA: TGTGCCAGCAGTCCAGGTACCCGACAGTGGCGGGGCTATGAGCAGTTCTTC.

Notes on this clonotype: With a much larger clone just one base away, this may be a read error. The chain carries TRBV11-2 and TRBJ2-3, with D possibly called TRBD1 or TRBD2 (5 bases each). The germline CDR1 and CDR2 sequences are SGHAT and FQNNGV. The CDR3 extends over 14 amino acids. CDR3 loop: CASSLDRGTDRQYF. The CDR3 DNA sequence: TGTGCCAGCAGCTTAGACCGGGGCACAGATAGGCAGTATTTT.

This clonotype was seen a few times. V gene TRBV10-3 combines with J gene TRBJ2-1; 7 positions match TRBD2. This CDR3 spans 16 amino acids. In germline, CDR1 is ENHRY, CDR2 SYGVKD. Germline trimming cut 6 bases from V and 3 bases from J; bases unmatched to any gene: 11. The CDR3 reads CAIRGSGGRSYNEQFF. The DNA of the CDR3 is TGTGCCATCAGGGGCTCCGGGGGGAGAAGCTACAATGAGCAGTTCTTC.

The rearrangement joins TRBV5-1 to TRBJ2-3; D remains unclear. V dropped 0 bases and J dropped 3 bases, with 11 bases sitting between them. CDR1 is SGHRS, CDR2 YFSETQ, per germline. The CDR3 covers 15 residues. The CDR3 region has the DNA TGCGCCAGCAGCTTGGCCTCTCGAGCGACAGATACGCAGTATTTT. Translation gives CASSLASRATDTQYF.

There are many counts of this clonotype. This chain joins TRBV28 and TRBJ2-7; possibly TRBD1 or TRBD2 for D (6 bases each). Germline lookup yields CDR1 MDHEN and CDR2 SYDVKM. This CDR3 region has 12 residues. V was cut by 2 bases and J by 6 bases, with 8 bases left in between. The DNA of the CDR3 is TGTGCCAGCAGTTTAGGGGGGCTCGAGCAGTACTTC. This translates into CASSLGGLEQYF. The whole variable domain, remainder taken from reference TRBV28 and TRBJ2-7, is DVKVTQSSRYLVKRTGEKVFLECVQDMDHENMFWYRQDPGLGLRLIYFSYDVKMKEKGDIPEGYSVSREKKERFSLILESASTNQTSMYLCASSLGGLEQYFGPGTRLTVT.

This clonotype was counted between two and nine times. The chain links TRBV18 to TRBJ2-3, with a possible D match to TRBD1 (5 bases). CDR3 size: 15 residues. Trimming removed 3 bases at V and 4 bases at J, with 14 bases between. Germline V gene data show CDR1 as KGHSH and CDR2 as LQKENI. The CDR3 nucleotides are TGTGCCAGCTCACCGGCGACAGCCCCACCAGATACGCAGTATTTT. Translated, it gives CASSPATAPPDTQYF.

This clonotype was detected a few times. The V gene is TRBV27, the J gene TRBJ2-1; no definite D call. The V and J ends lost 2 bases and 9 bases respectively, with 14 bases between them. The CDR3 length is 14 residues. Germline V gene lookup returns CDR1 MNHEY and CDR2 SMNVEV (reference sequence). The CDR3 region has the DNA TGTGCCAGCAGTTTAGGCCAACTTGGCAGTGAGCAGTTCTTC. This encodes CASSLGQLGSEQFF.

This clonotype has ten or more counts. V gene TRBV9 combines with J gene TRBJ1-6; unclear D gene. The germline V gene has CDR1 SGDLS and CDR2 YYNGEE. V lost 7 bases, J lost 7 bases, and 18 bases lay in between. The CDR3 is 15 amino acids. The CDR3 protein is CASAAADPTNSPLHF. CDR3 DNA sequence: TGTGCCAGCGCGGCCGCCGACCCTACAAATTCACCCCTCCACTTT.

This clonotype was seen more than once but under ten times. The V gene is TRBV7-9, the J gene TRBJ1-6, with 7 positions matching TRBD1. V gave up 5 bases and J gave up 8 bases; unmatched junction bases: 9. Germline CDR1 SEHNR, CDR2 FQNEAQ (reference sequence). There are 15 residues in the CDR3. This chain's CDR3 is CASSLDRVRYSPLHF. The CDR3 DNA reads as TGTGCCAGCAGCCTAGACAGGGTGAGGTATTCACCCCTCCACTTT.

This chain uses TRBV19 with TRBJ2-7; 7 bases are shared with TRBD1. Germline CDR1 and CDR2: LNHDA and SQIVND (reference sequence). The CDR3 is 15 residues long. Trimming at V came to 4 bases and at J to 3 bases, leaving 9 bases not matched to a gene. The CDR3 loop reads CASSTRQGPGYEQYF. The CDR3 DNA follows: TGTGCCAGTAGTACGCGACAGGGCCCGGGCTACGAGCAGTACTTC. Variable domain in full (rest from reference TRBV19 and TRBJ2-7): DGGITQSPKYLFRKEGQNVTLSCEQNLNHDAMYWYRQDPGQGLRLIYYSQIVNDFQKGDIAEGYSVSREKKESFPLTVTSAQKNPTAFYLCASSTRQGPGYEQYFGPGTRLTVT.

This chain uses TRBV6-1 with TRBJ1-2, with 7 bases matching TRBD1. Germline CDR1 is MNHNS and CDR2 is SASEGT. V gave up 4 bases and J gave up 4 bases; unmatched junction bases: 3. CDR3 length equals 13 residues. The CDR3 reads CASSAQGGYGYTF. For the CDR3, the DNA is TGTGCCAGCAGTGCCCAGGGGGGCTATGGCTACACCTTC.

This clonotype has ten or more counts. The chain is built from TRBV4-3 and TRBJ2-2; D unclear. The CDR3 loop spans 15 amino acids. Per germline, CDR1 LGHNA and CDR2 YSLEER. V was shortened by 0 bases and J by 3 bases, with 8 bases between the two germline ends. CDR3 bases: TGCGCCAGCAGCCAAGATCACCGGTACACCGGGGAGCTGTTTTTT. It is translated as CASSQDHRYTGELFF.

The table lists this clonotype with a few counts. The V gene is TRBV20-1, the J gene TRBJ2-1; 14 bases align to TRBD2. Germline CDR1 DFQATT, CDR2 SNEGSKA (reference sequence). V lost 2 bases, J lost 0 bases, and 3 bases stayed unmatched. The CDR3 has 17 residues. The CDR3 DNA follows: TGCAGTGCTAGAACCGGACTAGCGGGAGGCTCCTACAATGAGCAGTTCTTC. Translation gives CSARTGLAGGSYNEQFF.

This clonotype was seen more than once but under ten times. The rearrangement links TRBV9 to TRBJ2-3; no definite D call. V lost 3 bases, J lost 0 bases, and 14 bases lay in between. Germline CDR1 reads SGDLS; CDR2 reads YYNGEE. The CDR3 consists of 16 residues. CDR3: CASSGRLETSTDTQYF. The CDR3 DNA reads TGTGCCAGCAGCGGCCGTTTGGAGACTAGCACAGATACGCAGTATTTT.

This clonotype was counted ten times or more. The chain recombines TRBV7-9 with TRBJ1-2; D possibly corresponds to TRBD1 (6 bases). V gave up 5 bases and J gave up 2 bases, with 12 bases separating them. This CDR3 contains 14 residues. Germline CDR1 SEHNR, CDR2 FQNEAQ (reference sequence). The CDR3 coding sequence is TGTGCCAGCAGCCCGGGACAATACAACTATGGCTACACCTTC. Its protein product is CASSPGQYNYGYTF.

This clonotype has at least ten counts. The chain couples TRBV4-2 to TRBJ2-1, with 7 bases fitting TRBD1. CDR1 LGHNA and CDR2 YNFKEQ come from the germline V gene. This CDR3 has 15 amino acids. The trim removed 3 bases at V and 7 bases at J, leaving 9 bases unmatched. CDR3 residues: CASSQAYRGSNEQFF. CDR3 in DNA: TGTGCCAGCAGCCAGGCCTACAGGGGATCGAATGAGCAGTTCTTC.

This clonotype was counted a few times. The chain links TRBV28 to TRBJ1-5; D not resolved. Trimming took off 3 bases at V and 0 bases at J, with 15 bases between the two ends. The CDR3 length is 17 residues. The germline V gene has CDR1 MDHEN and CDR2 SYDVKM. The chain's CDR3 is CASSFTLDENSNQPQHF. DNA of the CDR3: TGTGCCAGCAGTTTCACCCTGGACGAGAATAGCAATCAGCCCCAGCATTTT.

This clonotype was recorded many times. The V call is TRBV10-3, the J call TRBJ1-2; a weak D match, TRBD1 (6 bases). This CDR3 has 14 amino acids. Germline-derived CDR1 and CDR2 are ENHRY and SYGVKD. V lost 2 bases and J lost 2, with 9 bases in between. CDR3 sequence (DNA): TGTGCCATCAGTGAGGACAGGAGAAACTATGGCTACACCTTC. It encodes CAISEDRRNYGYTF.

The gene calls are TRBV28 and TRBJ1-6, with D perhaps matching TRBD1 (6 bases). V lost 6 bases and J lost 4, with 16 bases in between. This CDR3 region has 16 residues. Germline V CDR1 and CDR2: MDHEN, SYDVKM. The CDR3 sequence: CASSPHTGAYNSPLHF. CDR3 in DNA: TGTGCCAGCAGCCCCCACACGGGGGCTTATAATTCACCCCTCCACTTT. Complete variable domain (other parts from reference TRBV28 and TRBJ1-6): DVKVTQSSRYLVKRTGEKVFLECVQDMDHENMFWYRQDPGLGLRLIYFSYDVKMKEKGDIPEGYSVSREKKERFSLILESASTNQTSMYLCASSPHTGAYNSPLHFGNGTRLTVT.

V and J are TRBV18 and TRBJ2-3; the match to TRBD2 covers 10 bases. Germline trimming cut 5 bases from V and 2 bases from J; bases unmatched to any gene: 4. Germline V lookup: CDR1 KGHSH, CDR2 LQKENI. The CDR3 length is 15 residues. CDR3 loop: CASSTLAGDTDTQYF. The CDR3, as DNA: TGTGCCAGCTCAACTCTAGCGGGGGACACAGATACGCAGTATTTT.

There are many counts of this clonotype. The chain is built from TRBV29-1 and TRBJ2-6; 8 bases fit TRBD1. With V trimmed by 6 bases and J by 2 bases, 3 bases remained unmatched. Germline assignment: CDR1 SQVTM and CDR2 ANQGSEA. The CDR3 length is 14 residues. The CDR3 is CSVRQGTGANVLTF. The CDR3 region has the DNA TGCAGCGTCCGACAGGGGACTGGGGCCAACGTCCTGACTTTC.

This clonotype was recorded a few times. The rearrangement links TRBV29-1 to TRBJ2-1; a possible D gene is TRBD2 (5 bases). The V gene's germline CDR1 is SQVTM and CDR2 ANQGSEA. CDR3 length: 13 residues. V lost 0 bases, J lost 9 bases, and 12 bases lay in between. CDR3 DNA sequence: TGCAGCGTTGAAGATCTCCGGGGAGTTGAGCAGTTCTTC. It codes for CSVEDLRGVEQFF.

The rearrangement uses TRBV7-9 and TRBJ2-3, with 8 bases fitting TRBD2. Germline CDR1 and CDR2: SEHNR and FQNEAQ (reference sequence). There are 16 residues in the CDR3. V shed 4 bases and J 5 bases; nucleotides not matched to a gene: 11. CDR3: CASSSKEREIVDTQYF. In nucleotides, the CDR3 is TGTGCCAGCAGCTCTAAGGAGCGGGAGATCGTAGATACGCAGTATTTT.

The CDR3 reads CASSLVSAVETQYF. DNA of the CDR3: TGTGCCAGCAGCTTGGTTTCTGCTGTTGAGACCCAGTACTTC. The V and J genes are TRBV5-4 and TRBJ2-5; D gene ambiguous. This CDR3 region has 14 residues. The germline gives CDR1 SGHNT, CDR2 YYREEE (reference sequence). V lost 0 bases and J 5 bases, leaving 11 bases between the germline ends.

This clonotype was found many times. V gene TRBV28 combines with J gene TRBJ1-1; D is uncertain. V shed 3 bases and J shed 4 bases, with 15 bases lying between them. Per the germline V gene, CDR1 is MDHEN and CDR2 is SYDVKM. The CDR3 is 15 amino acids. CDR3 nucleotide sequence: TGTGCCAGCAGTTTCTCCCCTAGGGTCGGCACTGAAGCTTTCTTT. This encodes CASSFSPRVGTEAFF.

J is TRBJ2-1 and V is TRBV28; the match to TRBD2 covers 14 bases. Trimming took 6 bases from V and 12 from J; bases not matched to a gene: 7. Germline values: CDR1 MDHEN, CDR2 SYDVKM. The CDR3 totals 14 residues. The CDR3 protein is CASSGTSGGQWQFF. In DNA form, the CDR3 reads TGTGCCAGCAGCGGGACTAGCGGGGGCCAATGGCAGTTCTTC.